Listed below are T cell receptor beta chains from one sample, sequenced in a study of regulatory T cells in long-lasting Graves disease. TCRdb itself ran the multiplex PCR reads through MiXCR, one entry per CDR3 protein. The repertoire holds roughly 420,000 distinct CDR3 sequences, with approximately 16% as singletons. The data also belong to a second study, concerning T cells in Graves' hyperthyroidism and ophthalmopathy.

The sample here was peripheral blood mononuclear cells (PBMCs), taken at new diagnosis, from a patient treated with antithyroid drugs. These receptors were collected from a woman younger than 30 with Graves disease. CDR3s leave out the opening cysteine and the closing phenylalanine or tryptophan. D genes are given only for firm matches. Expanded clones get a size class; other rows say once, few or many, or leave the size out.

len | v_gene | abundance | d_gene | CDR3aa
14 | TRBV4-1 | - | - | ASSQEVGISNQPQH
15 | TRBV5-1 | - | TRBD1 | ASTTGQGPNLQETQY
15 | TRBV7-8 | many | - | ASSLGLARISYNEQF
14 | TRBV5-1 | many | TRBD2 | ASSLDSSGSYNEQF
15 | TRBV11-2 | - | TRBD2 | ASSSLSGTRVYNEQF
12 | TRBV10-3 | - | - | ASKDRDNQNIQY
13 | TRBV5-1 | - | - | ASSLASGAYGEQY
14 | TRBV9 | - | - | ASSVELGLLQETQY
13 | TRBV5-6 | - | TRBD1 | ASSLFTGTGGEQY
13 | TRBV7-2 | few | - | ASRSTEGRTDTQY
11 | TRBV7-6 | many | TRBD1 | ASSLAPGGALH
18 | TRBV7-9 | - | - | ASSLATAFRPGGETDTQY
13 | TRBV20-1 | many | - | SASPGTHLMDEQF
13 | TRBV20-1 | - | TRBD1 | SAARSRGPREKLF
11 | TRBV28 | many | - | AIHDASSYEQY
10 | TRBV5-6 | many | - | ASSFSRNTIY
13 | TRBV2 | few | - | ASKVLVGAYNEQF